A few counts support the clone carrying this TCR beta chain. Germline V gene sequence: CDR1 GTSNPN, CDR2 SVGIG (reference sequence). There are 13 residues in the CDR3. After removal of 6 bases from V and 7 bases from J, the junction contained 10 bases not matched to a gene. The sample is drawn from a study of blood T cell repertoires in COVID-19. Study at large: Samples taken during acute and convalescent COVID-19 were collected in the United States, Italy and Spain. The cDNA or gDNA used as material had been derived from T cells, B-cell-depleted T cells, or PBMCs.

Assay: immunoSEQ multiplex PCR; the TCRdb copy retains only in-frame clones and omits some. The profile shows 250,000 to 300,000 clones, approximately 81% of them singletons. This sequence originates from a woman aged 55-70 years with active or convalescent COVID-19. The V gene is TRBV30, the J gene TRBJ1-2; 8 nucleotides align to TRBD1. Source material: peripheral blood. The CDR3 is CACHRGIQSGYTF. The CDR3 DNA is TGTGCCTGCCACAGGGGGATCCAGAGTGGCTACACCTTC.